One sample yielded the 27 T cell receptor beta chains listed below, sequenced in a study of T cell repertoires in cytomegalovirus infection. TCRdb re-derived calls from the reads in MiXCR, one entry per CDR3 protein. The sample consists of approximately 990,000 distinct CDR3 sequences, around 32% of them appearing once. These receptors have no known antigen. Sequenced here: cultured CD8+ T cells from PBMCs, sampled from culture after CMV antigen stimulation. These receptors were taken from a human donor in good health (CMV status not recorded). Some clones in this sample may be carry-over from other donors' samples.

The sample holds a few counts of this clonotype. V and J are TRBV28 and TRBJ2-3, with D possibly being TRBD2 (6 bases). Between the trimmed V and J ends, which lost 6 bases and 0 bases, there was a span of 22 bases. Germline V gene sequence: CDR1 MDHEN, CDR2 SYDVKM. The CDR3 runs to 18 residues. The CDR3 sequence is CASSQVVLAVESTDTQYF. CDR3 DNA sequence: TGTGCCAGCAGCCAAGTAGTACTAGCCGTCGAAAGCACAGATACGCAGTATTTT. Full variable domain (outside the CDR3, taken from reference TRBV28 and TRBJ2-3): DVKVTQSSRYLVKRTGEKVFLECVQDMDHENMFWYRQDPGLGLRLIYFSYDVKMKEKGDIPEGYSVSREKKERFSLILESASTNQTSMYLCASSQVVLAVESTDTQYFGPGTRLTVL.

This clonotype was counted ten times or more. Written as DNA, the CDR3 is TGTGCCAGCAGCTCAGGGGCGAACTACAATGAGCAGTTCTTC. This sequence encodes CASSSGANYNEQFF. The chain combines TRBV7-9 with TRBJ2-1; D is perhaps TRBD1 (6 bases). V was pared by 4 bases and J by 3 bases, with 10 bases between. CDR3 size: 14 residues. In germline, CDR1 is SEHNR, CDR2 FQNEAQ (reference sequence). The full variable domain, with the rest looked up from reference TRBV7-9 and TRBJ2-1, is DTGVSQNPRHKITKRGQNVTFRCDPISEHNRLYWYRQTLGQGPEFLTYFQNEAQLEKSRLLSDRFSAERPKGSFSTLEIQRTEQGDSAMYLCASSSGANYNEQFFGPGTRLTVL.

The table lists this clonotype with a few counts. The chain links TRBV7-9 to TRBJ1-1; tentative D call: TRBD1 (5 bases). Trimming removed 6 bases from V and 6 bases from J, with 14 bases in between. CDR3 size: 13 residues. Germline V CDR1 and CDR2: SEHNR, FQNEAQ (reference sequence). The CDR3 loop is CASRIQESPEAFF. The CDR3 region has the DNA TGTGCCAGCAGAATACAGGAGAGTCCTGAAGCTTTCTTT.

The chain's CDR3 is CASSLGNSYEQYF. The CDR3, as DNA: TGTGCCAGCAGTCTCGGCAACTCCTACGAGCAGTACTTC. This rearrangement joins TRBV6-6 to TRBJ2-7; D is unresolved. This CDR3 is 13 amino acids long. V gave up 5 bases and J gave up 0 bases, with 8 bases separating them. Germline V gene lookup returns CDR1 MNHNY and CDR2 SVGAGI (reference sequence).

The chain joins TRBV24-1 to TRBJ1-1; D is undetermined. The V end lost 4 bases, the J end lost 5 bases, and 10 bases lay between the germline ends. CDR1 is KGHDR, CDR2 SFDVKD, per germline. The CDR3 sequence is 13 residues long. The CDR3 nucleotides are TGTGCCACCAGTGACCTCGACCGGACTGAAGCTTTCTTT. Translation gives CATSDLDRTEAFF.

The chain carries TRBV12-3 or TRBV12-4 and TRBJ1-6, with unresolved D. This CDR3 is 14 amino acids long. Deletions cut 5 bases from V and 5 bases from J, with 10 bases between. As DNA, the CDR3 is TGTGCCAGCAGTCAAGGGTATAATAATTCACCCCTCCACTTT. Residues: CASSQGYNNSPLHF.

The chain links TRBV5-5 to TRBJ2-7; the D is unclear. Per germline, CDR1 SGHKS and CDR2 YYEKEE (reference sequence). V was clipped by 2 bases and J by 4 bases, with 10 bases between them. The CDR3 is 13 residues long. The CDR3 spells CASSFEGFYEQYV. CDR3 bases: TGTGCCAGCAGCTTTGAAGGGTTTTACGAGCAGTACGTC.

This chain uses TRBV5-4 with TRBJ2-1, with TRBD2 matching over 7 bases. With 1 base clipped from V and 7 bases from J, the junction kept 11 bases outside the gene matches. The CDR3 length is 16 residues. Germline V gives CDR1 SGHNT, CDR2 YYREEE (reference sequence). The CDR3 reads CASSLPTSEVGNEQFF. The DNA for the CDR3 is TGTGCCAGCAGCTTGCCCACTAGCGAAGTAGGGAATGAGCAGTTCTTC.

This chain links TRBV19 with TRBJ2-7; D may be TRBD1 (5 bases). Between the trimmed V and J ends, which lost 9 bases and 3 bases, there was a span of 18 bases. Germline V gene lookup returns CDR1 LNHDA and CDR2 SQIVND (reference sequence). This CDR3 has 14 residues. The CDR3 reads CASKGSGGYYEQYF. The CDR3 DNA follows: TGTGCCAGCAAGGGGTCGGGTGGCTACTACGAGCAGTACTTC.

The chain combines TRBV10-3 with TRBJ2-5, with 12 bases lining up with TRBD2. CDR1 and CDR2 (germline): ENHRY, SYGVKD. V shed 4 bases and J 0 bases; nucleotides not matched to a gene: 12. This CDR3 is 19 amino acids long. The CDR3 bases are TGTGCCATCAGTGGGAAGGACCCTGGACTAGCGGGGTACCAAGAGACCCAGTACTTC. Its protein product is CAISGKDPGLAGYQETQYF.

This clonotype has more than one count but fewer than ten. The rearrangement links TRBV28 to TRBJ2-3; D unclear. V shed 1 base and J shed 2 bases, with 7 bases lying between them. CDR3 length: 14 amino acids. Germline assignment: CDR1 MDHEN and CDR2 SYDVKM. CDR3 region: CASSLSAITDTQYF. The CDR3 bases are TGTGCCAGCAGTTTATCGGCTATCACAGATACGCAGTATTTT.

The chain combines TRBV7-9 with TRBJ2-3, with TRBD2 matching over 13 bases. The CDR3 has 16 residues. V lost 5 bases to trimming and J lost 3 bases; unmatched junction nucleotides: 5. Germline CDR1 reads SEHNR; CDR2 reads FQNEAQ (reference sequence). CDR3 nucleotides: TGTGCCAGCAGCGCGCCGGGACTAGCGGGAACAGATACGCAGTATTTT. This gives the protein CASSAPGLAGTDTQYF.

V and J are TRBV27 and TRBJ2-7; 10 nucleotides match TRBD1. The V and J ends lost 6 bases and 0 bases, in that order; junction bases with no gene match: 5. The length of the CDR3 is 15 residues. Germline values: CDR1 MNHEY, CDR2 SMNVEV (reference sequence). The CDR3 here is CASRPGTGVSYEQYV. CDR3 coding DNA: TGTGCCAGCAGACCCGGGACAGGGGTCTCCTACGAGCAGTACGTC.

CDR3 sequence reads: CASSLGRRGTRETQYF. CDR3 in DNA: TGTGCCAGCAGCTTAGGTCGCCGGGGGACGAGAGAGACCCAGTACTTC. The rearrangement joins TRBV11-2 to TRBJ2-5, with D perhaps TRBD2 (6 bases). Germline assignment: CDR1 SGHAT and CDR2 FQNNGV. Trimming took 1 base from V and 4 from J, leaving 16 bases between them. The CDR3 totals 16 residues.

The chain links TRBV12-5 to TRBJ2-5; 7 nucleotides align to TRBD2. Germline CDR1 reads LGHNT; CDR2 reads FRNRAP. Trimming cost V 9 bases and J 0 bases; bases outside gene matches: 10. The CDR3 has 15 residues. The CDR3 nucleotides are TGTGCTAGCCAGTCCAGCGGGAACTACCAAGAGACCCAGTACTTC. Amino acid sequence: CASQSSGNYQETQYF.

This clonotype was detected only a few times. Here the CDR3 DNA reads TGTGCCAGCAGTCCCGGGCCATATGAAAAACTGTTTTTT. This sequence encodes CASSPGPYEKLFF. The J gene is TRBJ1-4, the V gene TRBV12-3 or TRBV12-4; D remains ambiguous. The V end lost 5 bases, the J end lost 6 bases, and 10 bases lay between the germline ends. The CDR3 is 13 amino acids.

The table lists this clonotype with a few counts. The chain combines TRBV7-9 with TRBJ2-3; D remains unclear. Germline V gene sequence: CDR1 SEHNR, CDR2 FQNEAQ (reference sequence). The length of the CDR3 is 13 residues. V shed 1 base and J shed 5 bases, with 7 bases lying between them. The CDR3 nucleotides are TGTGCCAGCAGCTTAGAAGGGAAAGATACGCAGTATTTT. This translates into CASSLEGKDTQYF.

On this clonotype itself: A read error may account for a junction end that differs from germline. The chain joins TRBV19 to TRBJ1-1; no definite D call. The CDR3 is 13 residues long. The germline CDR1 and CDR2 sequences are LNHDA and SQIVND (reference sequence). The CDR3 DNA follows: TGTGTCAGTAGTATAGTAGACACCACTGAAGCTTTCTTT. Encoded protein: CVSSIVDTTEAFF.

On this clonotype: Since a much larger clone is just one base distant, this may be a read error. The V and J genes are TRBV6-1 and TRBJ1-1, with 11 positions matching TRBD1. CDR3 size: 14 residues. Germline CDR1 is MNHNS and CDR2 is SASEGT. The V segment lost 6 bases and the J segment 4 bases; nucleotides outside the gene matches: 4. This chain's CDR3 is CASSRDRGTTEAFF. The CDR3, as DNA: TGTGCCAGCAGCCGGGACAGGGGGACCACTGAAGCTTTCTTT.

The rearrangement joins TRBV6-6 to TRBJ2-7; the match to TRBD1 covers 12 bases. Unmatched junction bases numbered 7, after V lost 0 bases and J lost 4 bases. Germline V lookup: CDR1 MNHNY, CDR2 SVGAGI (reference sequence). The CDR3 totals 17 residues. The CDR3 sequence: CASSYSPGTGGDYEQYF. The CDR3 DNA is TGTGCCAGCAGTTACTCCCCCGGGACAGGGGGCGATTACGAGCAGTACTTC.

Comments on this clonotype: Germline and junction disagree at one end, which may indicate a read error. The chain uses TRBV25-1 and TRBJ2-2; a possible D gene is TRBD2 (5 bases). Germline CDR1 reads MGHDK; CDR2 reads SYGVNS. The CDR3 has 15 residues. CDR3 in DNA: TGTGCCAGCATTGAAAATAGCGCGAACACCGGGGAGCTGTTTTTT. Protein product: CASIENSANTGELFF.

The chain joins TRBV27 to TRBJ2-1; 8 positions match TRBD2. Germline CDR1 is MNHEY and CDR2 is SMNVEV (reference sequence). The CDR3 extends over 12 amino acids. V dropped 7 bases and J dropped 15; count of bases not matched to a gene: 11. CDR3: CASTGRGERWFF. The CDR3 DNA is TGTGCCAGCACCGGGCGGGGGGAACGGTGGTTCTTC.

This clonotype has just a few counts. The V gene is TRBV7-6, the J gene TRBJ2-7; no clear D gene. The CDR3 consists of 14 residues. The V gene lost 1 base and the J gene lost 5 bases, with 12 bases spanning the gap. Germline CDR1 reads SGHVS; CDR2 reads FNYEAQ. For the CDR3, the DNA is TGTGCCAGCAGCTTAGACGGAGACTGGAACGAGCAGTACGTC. As protein: CASSLDGDWNEQYV.

In this sample, this clonotype turned up a few times. The J gene is TRBJ1-4, the V gene TRBV24-1, with no clear D. V lost 4 bases, J lost 8 bases, and 22 bases lay in between. From germline, CDR1 is KGHDR and CDR2 SFDVKD. The CDR3 is 17 amino acids. CDR3 sequence reads: CATSDPGRRTDWEKLFF. The CDR3 DNA is TGTGCCACCAGTGACCCTGGACGGCGGACGGATTGGGAAAAACTGTTTTTT.

This clonotype has more than one count but fewer than ten. This chain uses TRBV6-1 with TRBJ2-3; D tentatively reads TRBD1 or TRBD2 (5 bases each). Germline V gene data show CDR1 as MNHNS and CDR2 as SASEGT. This CDR3 has 15 amino acids. Between the trimmed V and J ends, which lost 6 bases and 4 bases, there was a span of 17 bases. The CDR3 bases are TGTGCCAGCAGCCCCCCCGGGACCAGGGCAGATACGCAGTATTTT. This codes for CASSPPGTRADTQYF.

The gene calls are TRBV10-3 and TRBJ2-3, with D perhaps matching TRBD1 (6 bases). Germline V lookup: CDR1 ENHRY, CDR2 SYGVKD. The V and J ends lost 7 bases and 2 bases respectively, with 22 bases between them. This CDR3 comprises 17 residues. This CDR3 reads CAITGRAAEGVTDTQYF. The CDR3 bases are TGTGCCATCACTGGGCGGGCTGCCGAGGGGGTCACAGATACGCAGTATTTT.

This clonotype was observed a few times. J is TRBJ1-1 and V is TRBV7-8; 8 bases fit TRBD1. Germline CDR1 and CDR2: SGHVS and FQNEAQ. The junction had 9 bases not matched to a gene; V was cut back by 4 bases and J by 5 bases. The CDR3 has 15 amino acids. The CDR3 loop reads CASSSITGGGTEAFF. CDR3 sequence (DNA): TGTGCCAGCAGCTCGATAACAGGGGGGGGTACTGAAGCTTTCTTT.